Listed below are T cell receptor beta chains from one sample, sequenced in a study of blood T cell repertoires in COVID-19. Clones were sequenced by immunoSEQ multiplex PCR, and TCRdb holds only the in-frame ones, with some missing. This sample carries some 69,000 clones, roughly 79% of them seen once, and the ten largest clones take roughly 20%. Material for sequencing was peripheral blood. All receptors come from a woman aged 70-85 years with acute or convalescent COVID-19. CDR3s include the opening cysteine and the closing phenylalanine or tryptophan. Fields, in order: clone size, D gene, J gene, V gene, CDR3 DNA, CDR3 protein. The D gene is left open where the match is weak. Only some rows state a clone size, as once, few, many or a class for expanded clones.

. | TRBD1 | TRBJ2-1 | TRBV6-6 | TGTGCCAGCAGTTCCGACAGGGAATATGAGCAGTTCTTC | CASSSDREYEQFF
. | TRBD1 | TRBJ1-6 | TRBV27 | TGTGCCAGCAGTTACGGACAGGGAGGGAATTCACCCCTCCACTTT | CASSYGQGGNSPLHF
. | . | TRBJ1-4 | TRBV6-6 | TGTGCCAGCATGGGGGCTGAAAAACTGTTTTTT | CASMGAEKLFF
. | TRBD1 | TRBJ1-2 | TRBV7-2 | TGTGCCAGCAGCCCGAGTCCCGGGACAGGGTCCGGTGGCTACACCTTC | CASSPSPGTGSGGYTF
. | . | TRBJ1-2 | TRBV5-1 | TGCGCCAGCAGCCAGTCAGGGGCAGAGTACTATGGCTACACCTTC | CASSQSGAEYYGYTF
once | TRBD1 | TRBJ1-2 | TRBV10-3 | TGTGCCATCAGGGGAAGACAGGGCAACTATGGCTACACCTTC | CAIRGRQGNYGYTF
. | . | TRBJ1-4 | TRBV5-8 | TGTGCCAGCAGCCCAGGGGTCAGGGCGAATAATGAAAAACTGTTTTTT | CASSPGVRANNEKLFF
once | . | TRBJ1-1 | TRBV10-2 | TGCGCCAGCAGAGCCCAGGGGCTACGGGAAGCTTTCTTT | CASRAQGLREAFF
. | . | TRBJ1-4 | TRBV9 | TGTGCCAGCAGCGTAGGAGCAGGGTGGGTGGCTAATGAAAAACTGTTTTTT | CASSVGAGWVANEKLFF
once | . | TRBJ2-5 | TRBV5-8 | TGTGCCAGCAGCCGGGGACAAATCCAAGAGACCCAGTACTTC | CASSRGQIQETQYF
. | . | TRBJ2-7 | TRBV21-1 | TGTGCCAGCAGCAGGACAGCTACTCCCGTAAGGTCCTACGAGCAGTACTTC | CASSRTATPVRSYEQYF
. | TRBD1 | TRBJ2-7 | TRBV24-1 | TGTGCCACCAGTGACCCTCCGGGACAGGGAGGCTACGAGCAGTACTTC | CATSDPPGQGGYEQYF
. | . | TRBJ1-1 | TRBV7-8 | TGTGCCAGCAGACCTCCAGGGCTCACTGAAGCTTTCTTT | CASRPPGLTEAFF
. | . | TRBJ2-7 | TRBV6-5 | TGTGCCAGCAGCCAGGGAGGTTTCGAGCAGTACTTC | CASSQGGFEQYF
. | . | TRBJ1-5 | TRBV6-5 | TGTGCCAGCAGTCTCAGGGATAGCAATCAGCCCCAGCATTTT | CASSLRDSNQPQHF
. | TRBD2 | TRBJ2-1 | TRBV7-9 | TGTGCCAGCAGCGTGACTAGCCTTAGTTACAATGAGCAGTTCTTC | CASSVTSLSYNEQFF
. | . | TRBJ2-7 | TRBV7-2 | TGTGCCAGCAGCTGGGAGACTGGGAGCTCCTACGAGCAGTACTTC | CASSWETGSSYEQYF